The source of this T cell receptor (beta chain) is a study of blood T cell repertoires in COVID-19. Original handling: Scientists estimated how many nucleated cells there were by amplifying reference gene primers. Clones were sequenced by immunoSEQ multiplex PCR, and TCRdb holds only the in-frame ones, with some missing. V and J calls and clone size are as listed in that table; D and trimming were resolved from the DNA. This sample has roughly 120,000 clones; 90% occur once, and the top ten carry about 3.8%. Remarks on this clone: The sample holds other DNA sequences that translate to the same CDR3.

Trimming removed 6 bases at V and 3 bases at J, with 5 bases between. This CDR3 is 11 amino acids long. The germline gives CDR1 MNHEY, CDR2 SVGAGI. Sequencing was carried out using peripheral blood. The TCR comes from a woman aged 55-75 years with COVID-19, enrolled during active disease. This chain uses TRBV6-5 with TRBJ2-5, with D perhaps TRBD1 (5 bases). CDR3 coding DNA: TGTGCCAGCAGACAGGAAGAGACCCAGTACTTC. Protein: CASRQEETQYF.